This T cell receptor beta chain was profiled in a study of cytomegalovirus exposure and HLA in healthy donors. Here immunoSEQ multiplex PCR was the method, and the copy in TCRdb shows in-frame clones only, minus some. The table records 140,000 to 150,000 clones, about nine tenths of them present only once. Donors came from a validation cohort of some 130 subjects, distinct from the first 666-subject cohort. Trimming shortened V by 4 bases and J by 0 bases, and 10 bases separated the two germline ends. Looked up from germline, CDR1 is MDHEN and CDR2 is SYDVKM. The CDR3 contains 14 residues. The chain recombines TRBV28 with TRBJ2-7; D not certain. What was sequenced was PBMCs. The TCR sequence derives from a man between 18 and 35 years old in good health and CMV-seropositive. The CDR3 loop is CASSSPPSSYEQYF. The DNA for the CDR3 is TGTGCCAGCAGTTCCCCCCCGAGCTCCTACGAGCAGTACTTC.